This passage covers 21 T cell receptor beta chains from one sample sequenced in a study of T cells in narcolepsy. The method was immunoSEQ multiplex PCR; TCRdb's version includes in-frame clones alone and lacks a portion of them. The sample holds approximately 40,000 clones, around 88% seen once. The specimen sequenced was CD45RA- memory CD4+ T cells from PBMCs. These receptors were obtained from a human donor with narcolepsy.

The chain combines TRBV6-6 with TRBJ1-6, with 7 bases that match TRBD1. The V segment lost 5 bases and the J segment 9 bases; nucleotides outside the gene matches: 10. This CDR3 is built from 15 residues. The germline V gene encodes CDR1 MNHNY and CDR2 SVGAGI (reference sequence). The CDR3 is CASSPATGVGSPLHF. In DNA, the CDR3 is TGTGCCAGCAGTCCCGCAACAGGGGTTGGTTCACCCCTCCACTTT.

The chain links TRBV5-1 to TRBJ2-5, with 7 bases matching TRBD1. The DNA end is a closer match to TRBJ2-7, so the J assignment may be wrong. The CDR3 has 17 residues. Germline V CDR1 and CDR2: SGHRS, YFSETQ. The DNA for the CDR3 is TGCGCCAGCAGCTTGGGGACAGGACGTTTAAACTCCTACGAGCAGTACTTC. It yields the protein CASSLGTGRLNSYEQYF.

CDR3 bases: TGCAGCGTTGGGAAGGGCAGGGGGGCTGAGCAGTTCTTC. Translation gives CSVGKGRGAEQFF. The chain links TRBV29-1 to TRBJ2-1, with a weak D call TRBD1 (7 bases). The V end lost 4 bases, the J end lost 9 bases, and 16 bases lay between the germline ends. CDR3 length: 13 residues. Germline V gene lookup returns CDR1 SQVTM and CDR2 ANQGSEA.

The chain is built from TRBV5-1 and TRBJ1-4, with D perhaps TRBD1 (6 bases). Germline-derived CDR1 and CDR2 are SGHRS and YFSETQ. The CDR3 is made up of 16 amino acids. The V end was cut by 3 bases, the J end by 0 bases, with 12 bases between. The CDR3 protein is CASSYSGAATNEKLFF. The CDR3 nucleotides read TGCGCCAGCAGCTACTCAGGGGCGGCAACTAATGAAAAACTGTTTTTT.

The rearrangement joins TRBV5-1 to TRBJ2-7, with 8 bases identical to TRBD1. V lost 7 bases and J lost 3; bases outside the gene matches: 9. The CDR3 runs to 14 residues. The germline V gene encodes CDR1 SGHRS and CDR2 YFSETQ. This CDR3 is CASVRGTGVYEQYF. The CDR3, as DNA: TGCGCCAGCGTCCGGGGGACAGGAGTCTACGAGCAGTACTTC.

The V and J genes are TRBV7-9 and TRBJ2-5; D is unresolved. The J call may be mistaken, given a closer DNA end match to TRBJ2-7. The CDR3 is 12 amino acids. Germline loops: CDR1 SEHNR, CDR2 FQNEAQ (reference sequence). CDR3 nucleotides: TGTGCCAGCAGCCCGGAGTCCTACGAGCAGTACTTC. This sequence encodes CASSPESYEQYF.

This CDR3 is CASSIGQGETQYF. CDR3 DNA sequence: TGCGCCAGCAGCATCGGACAGGGCGAGACCCAGTACTTC. The V and J genes are TRBV5-1 and TRBJ2-5, with 8 nucleotides matching TRBD1. Per the germline V gene, CDR1 is SGHRS and CDR2 is YFSETQ. CDR3 size: 13 residues. Trimming took 4 bases from V and 5 from J; bases not matched to a gene: 4.

The J gene is TRBJ2-1, the V gene TRBV28; D remains unclear. In germline, CDR1 is MDHEN, CDR2 SYDVKM. This CDR3 is 14 amino acids long. V lost 4 bases to trimming and J lost 10 bases, with 17 bases between them. CDR3 amino acids: CASSSQTVLREQFF. The CDR3 region has the DNA TGTGCCAGCAGTTCGCAGACTGTCCTCCGGGAGCAGTTCTTC.

The chain links TRBV28 to TRBJ1-4; maybe TRBD1 (6 bases). With 6 bases removed from V and 8 bases from J, the gap between germline ends came to 16 bases. The CDR3 loop spans 14 amino acids. Looked up from germline, CDR1 is MDHEN and CDR2 is SYDVKM. The CDR3 loop reads CASRPTGFQEKLFF. The CDR3, as DNA: TGTGCCAGCAGACCAACAGGGTTTCAGGAAAAACTGTTTTTT.

The rearrangement joins TRBV19 to TRBJ2-7, with 7 nucleotides matching TRBD1. J was trimmed by 6 bases and V by 6 bases; bases with no gene match: 11. Per the germline V gene, CDR1 is LNHDA and CDR2 is SQIVND (reference sequence). The CDR3 consists of 14 residues. The CDR3 region is CASRTQGSSFEQYF. CDR3 bases: TGTGCCAGTAGAACACAGGGGTCCTCTTTCGAGCAGTACTTC.

The V gene is TRBV6-5, the J gene TRBJ1-3, with a possible D match to TRBD1 (6 bases). Trimming took 6 bases from V and 0 from J, leaving 12 bases between them. This CDR3 comprises 15 residues. Germline assignment: CDR1 MNHEY and CDR2 SVGAGI. CDR3 sequence (DNA): TGTGCCAGCAGGCTGGGACATTTCTCTGGAAACACCATATATTTT. It codes for CASRLGHFSGNTIYF.

This clone was counted once. The chain carries TRBV19 and TRBJ2-4; 9 bases map to TRBD1. This CDR3 has 18 residues. V dropped 5 bases and J dropped 4; count of bases not matched to a gene: 15. Germline V gene sequence: CDR1 LNHDA, CDR2 SQIVND (reference sequence). The CDR3 loop is CASSGSYRGPNQKNIQYF. The CDR3 region has the DNA TGTGCCAGTAGTGGTAGTTACAGGGGGCCCAACCAAAAAAACATTCAGTACTTC.

The chain carries TRBV6-6 and TRBJ1-1; perhaps TRBD1 as D (5 bases). Germline V gene lookup returns CDR1 MNHNY and CDR2 SVGAGI (reference sequence). The CDR3 covers 14 residues. Trimming removed 2 bases at V and 5 bases at J, with 12 bases between. CDR3 sequence (DNA): TGTGCCAGCAGTTACCCCAGTGAGGGGACTGAAGCTTTCTTT. Translation gives CASSYPSEGTEAFF.

V usage is TRBV6-6 and J usage is TRBJ1-6, with D perhaps matching TRBD1 (5 bases). Germline values: CDR1 MNHNY, CDR2 SVGAGI (reference sequence). The CDR3 has 16 residues. The V and J ends lost 0 bases and 4 bases respectively, with 10 bases between them. CDR3: CASSYSGGSYNSPLHF. The CDR3, as DNA: TGTGCCAGCAGTTACTCCGGGGGTTCGTATAATTCACCCCTCCACTTT.

This clone was recorded a few times. The J gene is TRBJ1-4, the V gene TRBV27; tentative D call: TRBD1 (6 bases). Per germline, CDR1 MNHEY and CDR2 SMNVEV (reference sequence). CDR3 length equals 15 residues. The V and J ends lost 6 bases and 5 bases respectively, with 16 bases between them. DNA of the CDR3: TGTGCCAGCAGAGAAAGGGGACACCAGAATGAAAAACTGTTTTTT. The encoded protein is CASRERGHQNEKLFF.

The chain joins TRBV10-1 to TRBJ2-3, with TRBD2 matching 9 bases. The CDR3 contains 15 residues. Trimming removed 0 bases from V and 6 bases from J; junction bases left unmatched: 4. Germline loops: CDR1 WNHNN, CDR2 SYGVQD (reference sequence). In DNA, the CDR3 is TGCGCCAGCAGTGAGTCAGGTAGCGGGAGTGATACGCAGTATTTT. Protein: CASSESGSGSDTQYF.

This clone appeared a single time. The chain has TRBV6-5 and TRBJ1-5, with TRBD1 as a possible D gene (5 bases). Germline V gene lookup returns CDR1 MNHEY and CDR2 SVGAGI. The CDR3 runs 14 residues. Here the CDR3 reads CAGGATDSNQPQHF. The CDR3 DNA reads TGTGCAGGAGGGGCGACAGATAGCAATCAGCCCCAGCATTTT.

This rearrangement joins TRBV5-1 to TRBJ2-1, with TRBD1 identical over 8 bases. With 4 bases clipped from V and 10 bases from J, the junction kept 4 bases outside the gene matches. Germline assignment: CDR1 SGHRS and CDR2 YFSETQ. The CDR3 covers 12 residues. CDR3 residues: CASSTDREEQFF. Here the CDR3 DNA reads TGCGCCAGCAGCACGGACAGGGAAGAGCAGTTCTTC.

The chain recombines TRBV13 with TRBJ1-1; no definite D call. The germline V and J ends were trimmed by 4 bases and 3 bases, with 9 bases remaining between them. CDR1 is PRHDT, CDR2 FYEKMQ, per germline (reference sequence). This CDR3 is built from 13 residues. The CDR3 sequence is CASSSPLDTEAFF. DNA of the CDR3: TGTGCCAGCAGCTCCCCCTTAGACACTGAAGCTTTCTTT.

J is TRBJ2-7 and V is TRBV19; no reliable D call. The length of the CDR3 is 14 residues. CDR1 and CDR2 from the germline V gene are LNHDA and SQIVND (reference sequence). Trimming removed 0 bases from V and 2 bases from J, with 8 bases in between. The CDR3 nucleotides are TGTGCCAGTAGTATAGAGGGGTTTCCCTACGAGCAGTACTTC. Translation gives CASSIEGFPYEQYF.

This rearrangement joins TRBV19 to TRBJ2-3; 9 positions agree with TRBD1. This CDR3 comprises 15 residues. The V gene's germline CDR1 is LNHDA and CDR2 SQIVND (reference sequence). V was clipped by 5 bases and J by 4 bases; unmatched bases: 7. CDR3 sequence reads: CASSSDRGSADTQYF. For the CDR3, the DNA is TGTGCCAGTAGTTCCGACAGGGGGTCGGCAGATACGCAGTATTTT.